The present T cell receptor beta chain was sequenced within a study of beta chain features in type 1 diabetes. About the research overall: The patient and healthy donor groups were comparable for age, gender and cell yields.

Deletions cut 1 base from V and 6 bases from J, with 17 bases between. Germline V gives CDR1 SGHTS, CDR2 YDEGEE. The CDR3 is 15 amino acids. Without exception, sorted populations had purity beyond 95%. The entirety of the isolated RNA underwent reverse transcription, so expressed TCRB transcripts were sequenced. Naive, central memory and regulatory T cell samples averaged around 4 million immunoSEQ reads each. The assay was immunoSEQ multiplex PCR, and TCRdb's table has in-frame clones only and misses some. Here the sample spans 200,000 to 250,000 clones, about 9.3% being singletons. Notes on the study in general: Type 1 diabetes patients showed fewer insertions and more deletions at VDJ junctions.

This clone has a handful of counts. The antigen is unknown. The chain uses TRBV5-8 and TRBJ2-7, with D maybe TRBD1 (5 bases). The sequenced material came from naive CD4+ T cells from blood. The receptor was isolated from a young woman in good health. The CDR3 sequence is CASSLLAGSVSEQYF. CDR3 DNA sequence: TGTGCCAGCAGCTTGTTGGCAGGGTCTGTGTCCGAGCAGTACTTC.